The clone carrying this TCR beta chain was seen repeatedly, ten times or more. Its antigen remains unidentified. Prior to thyroid surgery, none of the patients had received any treatment. This sample was taken from a study of metastatic and nonmetastatic thyroid tumors. About the research overall: Repertoire comparison spanned blood and tumor or nodule tissue of malignant and benign thyroid patients. Whole-study results and caveats: The study reportedly found significantly higher TCR beta diversity in malignant thyroid tumors than benign nodules, in blood and tumor.

Original handling: CDR3 was compared across clinicopathological groups, and the resulting differences were used to build a distant-metastasis classifier for papillary thyroid cancer. With MiXCR, TCRdb called clones anew from the PCR reads. The V and J calls and clone size are TCRdb's, not the authors'. This table holds approximately 8,400 clones, around 43% found once. CDR1 and CDR2 (germline): SGDLS, YYNGEE. The CDR3 runs 15 residues. V shed 4 bases, J shed 5 bases, and the junction held 8 bases outside the gene matches. The specimen sequenced was tumor tissue. The chain is built from TRBV9 and TRBJ1-2; 10 nucleotides align to TRBD1. This receptor was obtained from a male donor with papillary thyroid cancer or a benign thyroid nodule (not recorded which). Some clones in this sample may be carry-over from other donors' samples. The CDR3 DNA sequence: TGTGCCAGCAGCACCCGACAGGGGGCGGCTTATGGCTACACCTTC. It is translated as CASSTRQGAAYGYTF.